The sequence of this T cell receptor beta chain was determined in a study of blood T cell repertoires in COVID-19. Study summary: The United States, Italy and Spain provided the acute and convalescent COVID-19 samples. PBMCs, B-cell-depleted T cells, or T cells provided the cDNA or gDNA that made up the material.

As processed by the authors: Nucleated cell number was recorded as an estimate derived from reference gene primer amplification. Produced via immunoSEQ multiplex PCR; TCRdb's table is partial and in-frame only. D and trimming were read from the DNA, whereas the V and J calls and clone size are those reported in that table. The repertoire consists of roughly 150,000 clones, with about 80% occurring once and the leading ten covering under 0.75%. The germline V gene encodes CDR1 SGHTA and CDR2 FQGNSA. The trim removed 5 bases at V and 9 bases at J, leaving 13 bases unmatched. There are 14 residues in the CDR3.

This receptor was identified in a man aged 60-69 years with acute or convalescent COVID-19. The chain joins TRBV7-2 to TRBJ2-7, with 7 bases fitting TRBD2. Material: peripheral blood. CDR3 coding DNA: TGTGCCAGCAGCCCAACTAGCGCGACTACTCGGCAGTACTTC. This codes for CASSPTSATTRQYF.